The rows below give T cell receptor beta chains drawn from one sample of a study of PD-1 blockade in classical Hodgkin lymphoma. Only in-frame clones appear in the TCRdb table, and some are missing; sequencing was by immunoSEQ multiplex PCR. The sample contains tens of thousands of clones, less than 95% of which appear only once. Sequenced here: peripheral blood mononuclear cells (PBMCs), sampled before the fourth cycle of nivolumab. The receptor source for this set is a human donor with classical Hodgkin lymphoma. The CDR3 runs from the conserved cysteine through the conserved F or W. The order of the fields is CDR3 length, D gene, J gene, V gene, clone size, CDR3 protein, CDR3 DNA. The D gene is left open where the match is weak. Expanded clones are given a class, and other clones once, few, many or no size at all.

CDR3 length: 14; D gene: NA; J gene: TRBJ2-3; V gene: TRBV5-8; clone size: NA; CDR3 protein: CASSWTVSTDTQYF; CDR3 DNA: TGTGCCAGCAGCTGGACAGTTAGCACAGATACGCAGTATTTT
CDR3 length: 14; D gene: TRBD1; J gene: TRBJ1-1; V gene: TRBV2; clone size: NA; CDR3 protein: CASQFGTENTEAFF; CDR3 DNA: TGTGCCAGCCAATTTGGGACAGAGAACACTGAAGCTTTCTTT
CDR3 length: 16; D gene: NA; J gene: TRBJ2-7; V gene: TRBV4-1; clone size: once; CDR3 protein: CASSQSTGISSYEQYF; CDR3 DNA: TGCGCCAGCAGCCAATCTACAGGTATTAGCTCCTACGAGCAGTACTTC
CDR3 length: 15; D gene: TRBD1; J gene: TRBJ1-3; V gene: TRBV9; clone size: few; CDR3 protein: CASSARQGPGNTIYF; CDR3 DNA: TGTGCCAGCAGCGCACGACAGGGTCCAGGAAACACCATATATTTT
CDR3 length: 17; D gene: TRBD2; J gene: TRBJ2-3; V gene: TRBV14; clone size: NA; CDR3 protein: CASSQDTAGGTMDTQYF; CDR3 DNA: TGTGCCAGCAGCCAAGATACGGCGGGGGGGACCATGGATACGCAGTATTTT
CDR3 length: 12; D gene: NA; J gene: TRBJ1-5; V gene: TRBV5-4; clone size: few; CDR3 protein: CASSLMGQPQHF; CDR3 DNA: TGTGCCAGCAGCTTGATGGGACAGCCCCAGCATTTT
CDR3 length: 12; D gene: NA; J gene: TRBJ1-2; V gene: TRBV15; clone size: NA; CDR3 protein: CATSRALDGYTF; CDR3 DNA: TGTGCCACCAGCAGAGCTTTGGATGGCTACACCTTC
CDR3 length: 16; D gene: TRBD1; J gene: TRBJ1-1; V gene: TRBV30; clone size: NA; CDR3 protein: CAWRAGTGFGNTEAFF; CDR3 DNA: TGTGCCTGGAGGGCCGGGACAGGGTTTGGAAACACTGAAGCTTTCTTT
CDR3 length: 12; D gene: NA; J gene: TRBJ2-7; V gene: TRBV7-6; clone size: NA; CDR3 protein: CASSPLSYEQYF; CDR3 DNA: TGTGCCAGCAGCCCCCTCTCCTACGAGCAGTACTTC
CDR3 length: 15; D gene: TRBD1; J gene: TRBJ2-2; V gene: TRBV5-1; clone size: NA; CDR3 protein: CATSSGTGSTGELFF; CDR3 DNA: TGCGCCACCTCGTCTGGGACAGGCTCCACCGGGGAGCTGTTTTTT
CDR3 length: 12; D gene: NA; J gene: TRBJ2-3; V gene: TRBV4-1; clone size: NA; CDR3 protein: CASSQDLHTQYF; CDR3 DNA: TGCGCCAGCAGCCAAGATTTACATACGCAGTATTTT
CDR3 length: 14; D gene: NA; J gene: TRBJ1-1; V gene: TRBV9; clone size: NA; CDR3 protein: CASSVAEGNTEAFF; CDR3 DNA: TGTGCCAGCAGCGTAGCTGAGGGGAACACTGAAGCTTTCTTT
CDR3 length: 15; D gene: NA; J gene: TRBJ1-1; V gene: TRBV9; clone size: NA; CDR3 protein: CASSVGSRVNTEAFF; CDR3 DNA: TGTGCCAGCAGCGTAGGCTCCAGGGTGAACACTGAAGCTTTCTTT
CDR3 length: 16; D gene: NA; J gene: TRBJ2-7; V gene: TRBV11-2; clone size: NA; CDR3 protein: CASSSGPSRNSYEQYF; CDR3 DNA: TGTGCCAGCAGCTCGGGCCCTAGTAGGAACTCCTACGAGCAGTACTTC
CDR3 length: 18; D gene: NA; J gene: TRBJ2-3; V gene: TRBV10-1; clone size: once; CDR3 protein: CASSESIGYGGGTDTQYF; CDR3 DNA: TGCGCCAGCAGTGAGTCGATAGGGTACGGGGGCGGTACAGATACGCAGTATTTT
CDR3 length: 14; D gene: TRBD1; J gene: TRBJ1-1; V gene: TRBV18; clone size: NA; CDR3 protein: CASSQGGLDTEAFF; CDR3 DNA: TGTGCCAGCTCTCAGGGGGGCCTGGACACTGAAGCTTTCTTT
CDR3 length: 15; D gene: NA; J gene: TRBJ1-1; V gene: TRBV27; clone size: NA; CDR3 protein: CASSPVGPPITEAFF; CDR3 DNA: TGTGCCAGCAGTCCAGTTGGGCCGCCCATCACTGAAGCTTTCTTT
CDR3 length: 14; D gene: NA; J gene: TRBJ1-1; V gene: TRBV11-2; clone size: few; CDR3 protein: CARIHDRQYTEAFF; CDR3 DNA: TGTGCCAGGATACATGACCGCCAGTACACTGAAGCTTTCTTT
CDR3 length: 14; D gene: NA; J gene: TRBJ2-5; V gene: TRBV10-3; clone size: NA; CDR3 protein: CAISPAAGLETQYF; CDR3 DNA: TGTGCCATCTCTCCGGCGGCAGGGCTGGAGACCCAGTACTTC
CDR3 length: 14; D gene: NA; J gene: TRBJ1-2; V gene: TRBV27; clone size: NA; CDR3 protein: CASREQGINYGYTF; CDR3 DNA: TGTGCCAGCAGAGAACAGGGCATTAACTATGGCTACACCTTC
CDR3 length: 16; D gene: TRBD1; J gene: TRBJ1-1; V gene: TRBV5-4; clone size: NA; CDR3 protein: CASTRPGQGAKTEAFF; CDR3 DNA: TGTGCCAGCACCCGACCGGGACAGGGGGCGAAGACTGAAGCTTTCTTT
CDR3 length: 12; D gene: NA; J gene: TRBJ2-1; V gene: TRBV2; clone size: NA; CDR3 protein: CASTPLRNEQFF; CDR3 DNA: TGTGCCAGCACCCCCCTCCGCAATGAGCAGTTCTTC
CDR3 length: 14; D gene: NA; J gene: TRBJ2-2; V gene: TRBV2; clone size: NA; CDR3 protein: CASSEGRGSGELFF; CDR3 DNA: TGTGCCAGCAGTGAAGGTCGGGGGTCCGGGGAGCTGTTTTTT
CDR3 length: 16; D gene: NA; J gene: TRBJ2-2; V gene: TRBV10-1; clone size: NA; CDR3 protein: CASSEGGPEFTGELFF; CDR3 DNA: TGCGCCAGCAGTGAGGGAGGACCCGAATTCACCGGGGAGCTGTTTTTT
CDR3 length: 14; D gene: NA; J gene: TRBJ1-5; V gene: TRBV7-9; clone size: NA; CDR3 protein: CASSLLGGEQPQHF; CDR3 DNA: TGTGCCAGCAGCCTGTTGGGGGGCGAACAGCCCCAGCATTTT
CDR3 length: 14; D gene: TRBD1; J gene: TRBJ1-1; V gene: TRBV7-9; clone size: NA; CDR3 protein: CASSLTDRAAEAFF; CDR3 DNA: TGTGCCAGCAGCTTAACAGACAGGGCTGCTGAAGCTTTCTTT
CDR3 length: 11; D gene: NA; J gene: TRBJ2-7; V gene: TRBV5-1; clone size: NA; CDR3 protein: CASSTGSEQYF; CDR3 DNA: TGCGCCAGCAGCACAGGATCCGAGCAGTACTTC
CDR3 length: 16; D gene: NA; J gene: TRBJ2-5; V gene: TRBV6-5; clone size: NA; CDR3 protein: CASSYSIGTVQETQYF; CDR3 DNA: TGTGCCAGCAGTTACTCGATTGGGACGGTACAAGAGACCCAGTACTTC
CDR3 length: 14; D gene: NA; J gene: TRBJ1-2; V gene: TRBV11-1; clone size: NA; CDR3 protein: CASSSGDTPYGYTF; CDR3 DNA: TGTGCCAGCAGCTCCGGCGATACCCCATATGGCTACACCTTC
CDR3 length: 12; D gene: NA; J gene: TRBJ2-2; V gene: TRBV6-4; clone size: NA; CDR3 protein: CASSGYTGELFF; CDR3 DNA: TGTGCCAGCAGTGGCTACACCGGGGAGCTGTTTTTT
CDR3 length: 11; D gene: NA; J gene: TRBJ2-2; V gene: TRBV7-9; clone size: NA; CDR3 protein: CASSFTGELFF; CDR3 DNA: TGTGCCAGCAGCTTTACCGGGGAGCTGTTTTTT
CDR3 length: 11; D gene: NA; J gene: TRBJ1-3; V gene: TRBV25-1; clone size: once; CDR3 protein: CASTPGDTIYF; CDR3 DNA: TGTGCCAGTACCCCGGGGGACACCATATATTTT
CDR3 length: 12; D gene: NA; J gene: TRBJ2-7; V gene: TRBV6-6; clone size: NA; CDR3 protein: CASSPRTVEQYF; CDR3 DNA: TGTGCCAGCAGCCCCCGGACAGTCGAGCAGTACTTC
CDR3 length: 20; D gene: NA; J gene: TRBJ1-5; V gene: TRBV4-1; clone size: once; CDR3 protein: CASSQEGAQVVRYSNQPQHF; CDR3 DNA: TGCGCCAGCAGCCAAGAGGGGGCGCAGGTGGTGCGTTATAGCAATCAGCCCCAGCATTTT
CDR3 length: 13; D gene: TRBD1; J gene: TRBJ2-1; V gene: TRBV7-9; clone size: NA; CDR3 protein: CASTDRVDNEQFF; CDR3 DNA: TGTGCCAGCACGGACAGGGTTGACAATGAGCAGTTCTTC
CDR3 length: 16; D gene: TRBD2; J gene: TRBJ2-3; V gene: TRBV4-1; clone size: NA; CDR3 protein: CASSQVAGAITDTQYF; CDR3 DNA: TGCGCCAGCAGCCAAGTAGCGGGGGCCATCACAGATACGCAGTATTTT
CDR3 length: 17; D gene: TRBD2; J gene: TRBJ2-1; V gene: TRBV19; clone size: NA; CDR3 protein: CASSFSVLAGGLNEQFF; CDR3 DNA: TGTGCCAGTAGCTTTTCTGTACTAGCGGGGGGGCTCAATGAGCAGTTCTTC
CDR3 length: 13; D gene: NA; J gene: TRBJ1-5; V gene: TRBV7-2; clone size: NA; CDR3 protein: CASSLVNNQPQHF; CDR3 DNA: TGTGCCAGCAGCTTAGTAAATAATCAGCCCCAGCATTTT
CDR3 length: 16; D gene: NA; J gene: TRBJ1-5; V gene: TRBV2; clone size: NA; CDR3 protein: CASSTWWGRWNQPQHF; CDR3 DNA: TGTGCCAGCAGTACATGGTGGGGGCGTTGGAATCAGCCCCAGCATTTT
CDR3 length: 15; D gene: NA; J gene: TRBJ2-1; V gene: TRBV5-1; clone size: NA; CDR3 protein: CASRQAGITYNEQFF; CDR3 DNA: TGCGCCAGCAGACAAGCGGGTATAACCTACAATGAGCAGTTCTTC